A selection of T cell receptor beta chains follows, all from one sample in a study of blood T cells in healthy people across ages. TCRdb called the 5' RACE reads again in MiXCR, with one record for every CDR3 protein. The sample lists about 380,000 distinct CDR3 sequences; over 45% were seen once. The sample consisted of blood. These receptors originate from a man aged 60 to 75 in good health. The CDR3 runs from the conserved cysteine through the conserved F or W. A D gene is named only where the DNA matches it firmly. Size values are once, few and many counts, or a class for expanded clones, and some rows have none.

J: TRBJ2-3
V: TRBV27
D: .
size: .
CDR3: CASRPNRVLDTQYF
DNA: TGTGCCAGCAGGCCAAACAGGGTTTTAGATACGCAGTATTTT

J: TRBJ2-3
V: TRBV20-1
D: TRBD2
size: .
CDR3: CSAKRLAPDTQYF
DNA: TGCAGTGCTAAACGACTAGCGCCAGATACGCAGTATTTT

J: TRBJ2-1
V: TRBV29-1
D: .
size: few
CDR3: CSAGEYTGELFF
DNA: TGCAGCGCCGGGGAGTACACCGGGGAGCTGTTCTTC

J: TRBJ1-2
V: TRBV20-1
D: TRBD1
size: .
CDR3: CSAFHPTGTGDGYTF
DNA: TGCAGTGCTTTCCATCCTACCGGGACAGGTGATGGCTACACCTTC

J: TRBJ2-4
V: TRBV7-2
D: .
size: .
CDR3: CASRGPPREEQYF
DNA: TGTGCCAGCAGGGGCCCCCCTCGGGAAGAGCAGTACTTC

J: TRBJ2-3
V: TRBV29-1
D: TRBD2
size: few
CDR3: CSVRGGLADTQYF
DNA: TGCAGCGTGCGGGGGGGGCTCGCAGATACGCAGTATTTT

J: TRBJ2-1
V: TRBV7-8
D: .
size: once
CDR3: CASSSEGGTFNEQFF
DNA: TGTGCCAGCAGTAGTGAAGGGGGAACATTCAATGAGCAGTTCTTC

J: TRBJ1-1
V: TRBV19
D: TRBD1
size: .
CDR3: CASSSRQGEAFF
DNA: TGTGCCAGTAGTAGTCGACAGGGTGAAGCTTTCTTT

J: TRBJ1-4
V: TRBV6-5
D: .
size: .
CDR3: CASSLQGTANEKLFF
DNA: TGTGCCAGCAGCCTACAGGGCACAGCTAATGAAAAACTGTTTTTT

J: TRBJ2-5
V: TRBV10-3
D: .
size: few
CDR3: CAISDPGHTQETQYF
DNA: TGTGCCATCAGTGACCCGGGACATACCCAAGAGACCCAGTACTTC

J: TRBJ2-1
V: TRBV29-1
D: TRBD1
size: few
CDR3: CSVGQGPDEQFF
DNA: TGCAGCGTCGGACAGGGTCCCGATGAGCAGTTCTTC

J: TRBJ2-7
V: TRBV2
D: TRBD2
size: .
CDR3: CASRGPGGSYNEQYF
DNA: TGTGCCAGCAGGGGACCGGGAGGCTCCTACAATGAGCAGTACTTC

J: TRBJ1-6
V: TRBV11-2
D: .
size: .
CDR3: CASSPRGNSYNSPLHF
DNA: TGTGCCAGCAGCCCGCGGGGCAACTCCTATAATTCACCCCTCCACTTT

J: TRBJ2-1
V: TRBV28
D: .
size: few
CDR3: CASSSRVRVWNEQFF
DNA: TGTGCCAGCAGCTCCCGGGTGAGGGTTTGGAATGAGCAGTTCTTC

J: TRBJ2-1
V: TRBV20-1
D: .
size: .
CDR3: CSARSPDRDNEQFF
DNA: TGCAGTGCTAGGAGCCCGGACCGGGACAATGAGCAGTTCTTC

J: TRBJ2-4
V: TRBV10-3
D: TRBD2
size: .
CDR3: CAISEGTSGGNIQYF
DNA: TGTGCCATCAGTGAAGGGACTAGCGGGGGAAACATTCAGTACTTC